Below, 25 T cell receptor beta chains from the same sample are listed, as sequenced in a study of graft-versus-host responses after intestinal transplantation. The assay was immunoSEQ multiplex PCR, and TCRdb's table has in-frame clones only and misses some. The sample includes fewer than 90,000 clones, 94% of them seen just once. Antigen specificity for these receptors is unknown. The material was unstimulated CD4+ T cells sorted from spleen or lymph node cells, obtained before transplant. The receptor set was obtained from a human donor who was the organ donor for an intestinal transplant.

This chain joins TRBV9 and TRBJ1-6, with D perhaps matching TRBD1 (5 bases). CDR1 is SGDLS and CDR2 is YYNGEE in the germline V gene. Trimming cost V 0 bases and J 13 bases, with 17 bases left between them. The CDR3 length is 15 residues. CDR3 sequence (DNA): TGTGCCAGCAGCGTAGTAGACAGAGGGTTATCCCCCCTCCACTTT. As protein: CASSVVDRGLSPLHF. Together with reference TRBV9 and TRBJ1-6, the CDR3 gives the full variable domain: DSGVTQTPKHLITATGQRVTLRCSPRSGDLSVYWYQQSLDQGLQFLIQYYNGEERAKGNILERFSAQQFPDLHSELNLSSLELGDSALYFCASSVVDRGLSPLHFGNGTRLTVT.

In DNA, the CDR3 is TGTGCCAGCAGCTCGGGGACTAGCGGGGGCTACTCCTACGAGCAGTACTTC. This codes for CASSSGTSGGYSYEQYF. V and J are TRBV11-1 and TRBJ2-7; 14 nucleotides match TRBD2. V lost 4 bases to trimming and J lost 0 bases; unmatched junction nucleotides: 5. Looked up from germline, CDR1 is SGHAT and CDR2 is FQDESV (reference sequence). CDR3 size: 17 residues.

This sequence joins TRBV5-8 and TRBJ2-2; the D is unclear. V was pared by 0 bases and J by 2 bases, with 14 bases between. The CDR3 loop spans 17 amino acids. CDR1 is SGHTS, CDR2 YDEGEE, per germline. The CDR3 protein is CASSLVDAMINTGELFF. CDR3 DNA sequence: TGTGCCAGCAGCTTGGTGGACGCAATGATAAACACCGGGGAGCTGTTTTTT.

The V gene is TRBV28, the J gene TRBJ1-4, with D possibly TRBD1 on 5 matching bases. The CDR3 consists of 14 residues. The V end was cut by 3 bases, the J end by 8 bases, with 13 bases between. Germline CDR1 MDHEN, CDR2 SYDVKM. The DNA for the CDR3 is TGTGCCAGCAGTTTTGGGGGAGGGATCGAAAAACTGTTTTTT. Translated: CASSFGGGIEKLFF. Drawing the rest from reference TRBV28 and TRBJ1-4, the complete variable domain is DVKVTQSSRYLVKRTGEKVFLECVQDMDHENMFWYRQDPGLGLRLIYFSYDVKMKEKGDIPEGYSVSREKKERFSLILESASTNQTSMYLCASSFGGGIEKLFFGSGTQLSVL.

This chain joins TRBV5-4 and TRBJ1-1; D ambiguous. The V end was cut by 3 bases, the J end by 3 bases, with 12 bases between. Per the germline V gene, CDR1 is SGHNT and CDR2 is YYREEE (reference sequence). The CDR3 is made up of 14 amino acids. The CDR3 bases are TGTGCCAGCAGCTCCCTTAAGACGCACACTGAAGCTTTCTTT. This sequence encodes CASSSLKTHTEAFF.

J is TRBJ2-3 and V is TRBV5-1; possible D gene TRBD1, 8 bases. The length of the CDR3 is 16 residues. V gave up 4 bases and J gave up 2 bases, with 17 bases separating them. Germline CDR1 and CDR2: SGHRS and YFSETQ. This CDR3 is CASSTPTGGVTDTQYF. The CDR3 bases are TGCGCCAGCAGCACCCCCACAGGGGGGGTCACAGATACGCAGTATTTT. Full variable domain (remainder filled in from reference TRBV5-1 and TRBJ2-3): KAGVTQTPRYLIKTRGQQVTLSCSPISGHRSVSWYQQTPGQGLQFLFEYFSETQRNKGNFPGRFSGRQFSNSRSEMNVSTLELGDSALYLCASSTPTGGVTDTQYFGPGTRLTVL.

The chain links TRBV7-3 to TRBJ1-1; D gene ambiguous. Germline values: CDR1 SGHTA, CDR2 FQGTGA. Trimming removed 0 bases at V and 10 bases at J, with 6 bases between. This CDR3 has 11 amino acids. The DNA for the CDR3 is TGTGCCAGCAGCTTAACCGCTGCAGCTTTCTTT. Translated, it gives CASSLTAAAFF. Combining the CDR3 with reference TRBV7-3 and TRBJ1-1 gives the whole variable domain GAGVSQTPSNKVTEKGKYVELRCDPISGHTALYWYRQSLGQGPEFLIYFQGTGAADDSGLPNDRFFAVRPEGSVSTLKIQRTERGDSAVYLCASSLTAAAFFGQGTRLTVV.

The chain uses TRBV6-5 and TRBJ1-1, with D tentatively TRBD1 (5 bases). This CDR3 spans 13 amino acids. CDR1 and CDR2 from the germline V gene are MNHEY and SVGAGI. Deletions cut 0 bases from V and 7 bases from J, with 9 bases between. CDR3 protein: CASSYSTAVEAFF. The CDR3 bases are TGTGCCAGCAGTTACTCGACAGCAGTTGAAGCTTTCTTT.

The chain recombines TRBV6-1 with TRBJ1-2; D uncertain. Deletions cut 4 bases from V and 4 bases from J, with 4 bases between. The CDR3 extends over 11 amino acids. Germline assignment: CDR1 MNHNS and CDR2 SASEGT. In nucleotides, the CDR3 is TGTGCCAGCAGTGCCTCCTATGGCTACACCTTC. Amino acid sequence: CASSASYGYTF.

V gene TRBV9 combines with J gene TRBJ2-3; D unclear. The V end was cut by 0 bases, the J end by 4 bases, with 0 bases between. The CDR3 is 11 amino acids. In germline, CDR1 is SGDLS, CDR2 YYNGEE. CDR3 amino acids: CASSVADTQYF. The CDR3 DNA follows: TGTGCCAGCAGCGTAGCAGATACGCAGTATTTT.

The V gene is TRBV27, the J gene TRBJ1-2, with 8 bases identical to TRBD1. Germline V gene data show CDR1 as MNHEY and CDR2 as SMNVEV (reference sequence). Trimming removed 3 bases from V and 5 bases from J; junction bases left unmatched: 8. This CDR3 spans 15 amino acids. The CDR3 protein is CASSLIPDRAYGYTF. The CDR3 nucleotides read TGTGCCAGCAGTTTGATCCCGGACAGGGCATATGGCTACACCTTC.

V usage is TRBV7-3 and J usage is TRBJ2-3, with D possibly TRBD1 on 5 matching bases. This CDR3 region has 12 residues. The V gene lost 5 bases and the J gene lost 6 bases, with 9 bases spanning the gap. Germline V gene data show CDR1 as SGHTA and CDR2 as FQGTGA. The CDR3 protein is CASSVSGDTQYF. The CDR3 region has the DNA TGTGCCAGCAGCGTTTCAGGGGATACGCAGTATTTT.

V and J are TRBV28 and TRBJ2-6; the D gene is possibly TRBD1 (6 bases). CDR3 size: 16 residues. V lost 5 bases, J lost 0 bases, and 11 bases lay in between. CDR1 and CDR2 (germline): MDHEN, SYDVKM. CDR3 residues: CASSLDRSSGANVLTF. The DNA of the CDR3 is TGTGCCAGCAGTCTCGACAGGTCCTCTGGGGCCAACGTCCTGACTTTC.

The CDR3 region is CASSFQASGGTDTQYF. The CDR3 bases are TGTGCCAGCAGCTTCCAGGCTAGCGGGGGGACAGATACGCAGTATTTT. The rearrangement uses TRBV11-2 and TRBJ2-3; 11 nucleotides match TRBD2. Per germline, CDR1 SGHAT and CDR2 FQNNGV. This CDR3 is built from 16 residues. V dropped 3 bases and J dropped 3; count of bases not matched to a gene: 5.

The chain employs TRBV6-5 and TRBJ2-5; 10 positions match TRBD2. The trim removed 6 bases at V and 8 bases at J, leaving 12 bases unmatched. The CDR3 contains 15 residues. The germline V gene encodes CDR1 MNHEY and CDR2 SVGAGI. CDR3 region: CASSELAGIFETQYF. The CDR3 coding sequence is TGTGCCAGCAGCGAACTAGCGGGGATTTTTGAAACCCAGTACTTC.

V gene TRBV25-1 combines with J gene TRBJ2-7; TRBD2 agrees at 11 bases. Looked up from germline, CDR1 is MGHDK and CDR2 is SYGVNS. This CDR3 is 16 amino acids long. V shed 2 bases, J shed 4 bases, and the junction held 7 bases outside the gene matches. For the CDR3, the DNA is TGTGCCAGCAGTGAACCGCCTAGCGGGGGGACGTACGAGCAGTACTTC. Protein product: CASSEPPSGGTYEQYF.

In DNA, the CDR3 is TGTGCCAGCAGCTTGAGGACGGCCTATGAAAAACTGTTTTTT. Translated, it gives CASSLRTAYEKLFF. J is TRBJ1-4 and V is TRBV7-9; D gene ambiguous. The CDR3 contains 14 residues. Per germline, CDR1 SEHNR and CDR2 FQNEAQ (reference sequence). V was cut by 3 bases and J by 6 bases, with 11 bases left in between.

The chain combines TRBV2 with TRBJ1-4, with D tentatively TRBD1 (5 bases). The V end was cut by 4 bases, the J end by 4 bases, with 16 bases between. The CDR3 loop spans 16 amino acids. Looked up from germline, CDR1 is SNHLY and CDR2 is FYNNEI. In DNA, the CDR3 is TGTGCCAGCAGTGCTCCGGCCGGGACTGTTAATGAAAAACTGTTTTTT. Protein product: CASSAPAGTVNEKLFF.

This chain links TRBV5-4 with TRBJ2-3; a weak D match, TRBD2 (6 bases). Germline CDR1 SGHNT, CDR2 YYREEE (reference sequence). The length of the CDR3 is 16 residues. Trimming stripped 4 bases from V and 4 bases from J, with 19 bases between. The CDR3 region is CASSPFGGKLPDTQYF. The DNA of the CDR3 is TGTGCCAGCAGCCCTTTTGGAGGGAAGCTCCCAGATACGCAGTATTTT.

The chain couples TRBV7-2 to TRBJ2-7; D is unresolved. The CDR3 has 13 residues. Trimming took 2 bases from V and 3 from J, leaving 8 bases between them. Germline V gene data show CDR1 as SGHTA and CDR2 as FQGNSA. CDR3 coding DNA: TGTGCCAGCAGCTTATGGCGAGACTACGAGCAGTACTTC. This translates into CASSLWRDYEQYF.

The J gene is TRBJ2-7, the V gene TRBV11-2; D remains unclear. From germline, CDR1 is SGHAT and CDR2 FQNNGV. V was pared by 4 bases and J by 2 bases, with 0 bases between. The CDR3 runs to 10 residues. The CDR3: CASSSYEQYF. CDR3 DNA: TGTGCCAGCAGCTCCTACGAGCAGTACTTC.

The chain links TRBV11-3 to TRBJ2-5; D assignment may be TRBD1 or TRBD2 (6 bases each). Trimming removed 4 bases at V and 5 bases at J, with 14 bases between. Germline CDR1 is SGHNT and CDR2 is YENEEA. The CDR3 is made up of 14 amino acids. The CDR3 region has the DNA TGTGCCAGCAGCTCACAGGGAGGACGGGAGACCCAGTACTTC. It specifies CASSSQGGRETQYF.

This sequence joins TRBV28 and TRBJ2-4; TRBD2 is a possible D gene (5 bases). CDR1 and CDR2 from the germline V gene are MDHEN and SYDVKM. CDR3 length equals 15 residues. Trimming stripped 8 bases from V and 0 bases from J, with 14 bases between. Here the CDR3 reads CASGSGELAKNIQYF. The CDR3 DNA sequence: TGTGCCAGCGGCTCCGGGGAGCTAGCCAAAAACATTCAGTACTTC.

The chain couples TRBV11-3 to TRBJ2-5, with 8 bases aligning to TRBD1. V shed 4 bases and J 5 bases; nucleotides not matched to a gene: 6. The CDR3 is 14 amino acids. In germline, CDR1 is SGHNT, CDR2 YENEEA. CDR3 in amino acids: CASSSRTGIETQYF. CDR3 DNA: TGTGCCAGCAGCTCGAGGACAGGGATTGAGACCCAGTACTTC.

The gene calls are TRBV27 and TRBJ1-2, with TRBD1 as a possible D gene (6 bases). Germline V lookup: CDR1 MNHEY, CDR2 SMNVEV (reference sequence). This CDR3 is 12 amino acids long. Deletions cut 10 bases from V and 8 bases from J, with 17 bases between. Here the CDR3 reads CATTGRGEGYTF. The CDR3 nucleotides are TGTGCCACCACAGGGAGAGGAGAGGGCTACACCTTC.